One and the same sample provided the 29 T cell receptor beta chains below, sequenced in a study of OX40 agonist ivuxolimab in advanced cancers. The method was immunoSEQ multiplex PCR; TCRdb's version includes in-frame clones alone and lacks a portion of them. In the table there are fewer than 80,000 clones, 85% to 90% of which are singletons. Specimen: CD4+ or CD8+ T cells sorted from blood, collected in a trial of the OX40 agonist ivuxolimab. The receptors shown here come from an adult with an advanced solid tumor such as melanoma, head and neck, liver or kidney cancer.

The rearrangement uses TRBV7-3 and TRBJ1-1; D gene ambiguous. V lost 0 bases and J lost 3, with 5 bases in between. CDR1 is SGHTA, CDR2 FQGTGA, per germline. The CDR3 extends over 13 amino acids. CDR3 in amino acids: CASSLTTDTEAFF. The CDR3 coding sequence is TGTGCCAGCAGCTTAACGACCGACACTGAAGCTTTCTTT.

The genes are TRBV28 and TRBJ1-5; tentative D call: TRBD1 (6 bases). Trimming pared 5 bases from V and 5 bases from J, leaving 16 bases between. The CDR3 loop spans 15 amino acids. Germline CDR1 MDHEN, CDR2 SYDVKM. The chain's CDR3 is CASSLERQVYQPQHF. CDR3 nucleotides: TGTGCCAGCAGTCTTGAAAGACAGGTATATCAGCCCCAGCATTTT.

This sequence joins TRBV27 and TRBJ1-5, with D perhaps matching TRBD1 (5 bases). Germline assignment: CDR1 MNHEY and CDR2 SMNVEV (reference sequence). Between the trimmed V and J ends, which lost 1 base and 6 bases, there was a span of 10 bases. CDR3 length equals 14 residues. The CDR3 DNA sequence: TGTGCCAGCAGTTTATACTGGGGCATTCAGCCCCAGCATTTT. This codes for CASSLYWGIQPQHF.

The chain is built from TRBV28 and TRBJ1-1, with 9 bases fitting TRBD1. The trim removed 4 bases at V and 1 base at J, leaving 10 bases unmatched. CDR1 and CDR2 from the germline V gene are MDHEN and SYDVKM. CDR3 length: 17 residues. The CDR3 here is CASSSRDRAVWNTEAFF. The CDR3 DNA sequence: TGTGCCAGCAGTTCCCGGGACAGGGCAGTTTGGAACACTGAAGCTTTCTTT. The complete variable domain, with remaining parts taken from reference TRBV28 and TRBJ1-1, reads DVKVTQSSRYLVKRTGEKVFLECVQDMDHENMFWYRQDPGLGLRLIYFSYDVKMKEKGDIPEGYSVSREKKERFSLILESASTNQTSMYLCASSSRDRAVWNTEAFFGQGTRLTVV.

The chain combines TRBV6-5 with TRBJ1-1, with 7 bases that match TRBD1. Germline V gene sequence: CDR1 MNHEY, CDR2 SVGAGI. Trimming cost V 0 bases and J 1 base; bases outside gene matches: 5. The CDR3 has 16 residues. CDR3 nucleotides: TGTGCCAGCAGTTACTCGTCGACAGGGTGGAACACTGAAGCTTTCTTT. It specifies CASSYSSTGWNTEAFF.

This clone was seen at least ten times. The CDR3 DNA reads as TGTGCCAGCAGCGTTAGCGGGAGCTCCTACAATGAGCAGTTCTTC. It is translated as CASSVSGSSYNEQFF. The chain joins TRBV11-2 to TRBJ2-1; the match to TRBD2 covers 9 bases. This CDR3 comprises 15 residues. Germline V gives CDR1 SGHAT, CDR2 FQNNGV. Germline trimming cut 5 bases from V and 0 bases from J; bases unmatched to any gene: 2.

Here the CDR3 DNA reads TGTGCCAGCAGTGCGTTGGGGGGGGAAGATACGCAGTATTTT. As protein: CASSALGGEDTQYF. The chain has TRBV2 and TRBJ2-3; 7 nucleotides match TRBD2. The ends lost 4 bases at V and 5 bases at J; junction bases unmatched: 6. Germline CDR1 reads SNHLY; CDR2 reads FYNNEI. This CDR3 has 14 residues.

The chain joins TRBV7-9 to TRBJ2-7; D may be TRBD1 or TRBD2 (7 bases each). The CDR3 consists of 15 residues. The germline V and J ends were trimmed by 5 bases and 7 bases, with 21 bases remaining between them. CDR1 and CDR2 from the germline V gene are SEHNR and FQNEAQ (reference sequence). Here the CDR3 DNA reads TGTGCCAGCAGCCTTTCAGGGGGGGCGCAGGATGAGCAGTACTTC. Its protein product is CASSLSGGAQDEQYF.

This rearrangement joins TRBV7-2 to TRBJ2-7; D possibly uses TRBD1 or TRBD2 (5 bases each). The CDR3 is 14 residues long. The germline V gene has CDR1 SGHTA and CDR2 FQGNSA. The V and J ends lost 5 bases and 2 bases respectively, with 13 bases between them. The CDR3 sequence: CASSDGAAPYEQYF. The CDR3 coding sequence is TGTGCCAGCAGCGACGGGGCAGCCCCCTACGAGCAGTACTTC.

This chain uses TRBV7-9 with TRBJ2-1; TRBD2 is a possible D gene (6 bases). CDR1 and CDR2 from the germline V gene are SEHNR and FQNEAQ (reference sequence). This CDR3 is 15 amino acids long. The ends were cut back, 5 bases at V and 0 bases at J, with 11 bases in the middle. CDR3: CASSPGGSSYNEQFF. The CDR3 DNA follows: TGTGCCAGCAGCCCCGGGGGTAGCTCCTACAATGAGCAGTTCTTC.

This clone was observed a single time. The chain links TRBV5-5 to TRBJ1-1; D is possibly TRBD1 (5 bases). The V gene lost 4 bases and the J gene lost 2 bases, with 15 bases spanning the gap. The CDR3 loop spans 15 amino acids. CDR1 is SGHKS and CDR2 is YYEKEE in the germline V gene (reference sequence). CDR3 in DNA: TGTGCCAGCAGCATATCCACCCGGGACAACACTGAAGCTTTCTTT. Protein product: CASSISTRDNTEAFF.

The chain combines TRBV4-3 with TRBJ2-3; 8 bases align to TRBD1. V lost 2 bases and J lost 5; bases outside the gene matches: 6. CDR3 size: 15 residues. Germline V gene data show CDR1 as LGHNA and CDR2 as YSLEER. CDR3 sequence (DNA): TGCGCCAGCAGCCAACAGAACAGGGGGGAAGATACGCAGTATTTT. Protein: CASSQQNRGEDTQYF.

The CDR3 bases are TGTGCCAGCAGCAGAAGGACAGGGGGGTTCACTGAAGCTTTCTTT. It codes for CASSRRTGGFTEAFF. The chain joins TRBV5-8 to TRBJ1-1; 10 bases are shared with TRBD1. This CDR3 has 15 residues. Per germline, CDR1 SGHTS and CDR2 YDEGEE. J was trimmed by 4 bases and V by 4 bases; bases with no gene match: 7.

The chain combines TRBV27 with TRBJ2-1, with 10 bases matching TRBD2. With 6 bases clipped from V and 4 bases from J, the junction kept 6 bases outside the gene matches. CDR3 length: 15 amino acids. From germline, CDR1 is MNHEY and CDR2 SMNVEV (reference sequence). CDR3 nucleotide sequence: TGTGCCAGCAGCACCGGGACTAGCGCTTACAATGAGCAGTTCTTC. It specifies CASSTGTSAYNEQFF.

This clone was recorded only once. CDR3 in amino acids: CASSQGGGIRDPGELFF. CDR3 nucleotides: TGCGCCAGCAGCCAAGGCGGGGGGATACGTGATCCCGGGGAGCTGTTTTTT. This chain connects TRBV4-1 to TRBJ2-2, with 8 nucleotides matching TRBD2. V lost 1 base and J lost 6; bases outside the gene matches: 10. Germline CDR1 MGHRA, CDR2 YSYEKL. The CDR3 has 17 residues.

As concerns this clone: Other DNA sequences in this specimen translate into the identical CDR3. DNA of the CDR3: TGTGCCAGTAGTATCGGGACAGGGTCCTACGAGCAGTACTTC. As protein: CASSIGTGSYEQYF. The chain couples TRBV19 to TRBJ2-7; 9 positions agree with TRBD1. The CDR3 runs to 14 residues. Germline loops: CDR1 LNHDA, CDR2 SQIVND (reference sequence). With 3 bases clipped from V and 1 base from J, the junction kept 1 base outside the gene matches.

This chain uses TRBV5-4 with TRBJ1-3; tentative D call: TRBD1 (5 bases). Germline assignment: CDR1 SGHNT and CDR2 YYREEE (reference sequence). This CDR3 spans 15 amino acids. Trimming stripped 5 bases from V and 0 bases from J, with 12 bases between. CDR3: CASSSGTVSGNTIYF. The CDR3 DNA sequence: TGTGCCAGCAGTTCCGGGACCGTCTCTGGAAACACCATATATTTT.

The V and J genes are TRBV7-9 and TRBJ1-1; 8 bases are shared with TRBD1. This CDR3 comprises 17 residues. Trimming cost V 3 bases and J 3 bases; bases outside gene matches: 12. Per germline, CDR1 SEHNR and CDR2 FQNEAQ (reference sequence). The CDR3 sequence is CASSFPGQGDSYTEAFF. CDR3 DNA sequence: TGTGCCAGCAGCTTCCCCGGACAGGGCGATAGTTACACTGAAGCTTTCTTT.

CDR3 region: CASSLDPSGRTYEQYF. CDR3 sequence (DNA): TGTGCCAGCAGCTTAGATCCTAGCGGGAGGACCTACGAGCAGTACTTC. The V and J genes are TRBV11-2 and TRBJ2-7; 11 nucleotides line up with TRBD2. Germline V gene data show CDR1 as SGHAT and CDR2 as FQNNGV. The CDR3 sequence is 16 residues long. Trimming took 0 bases from V and 2 from J; bases not matched to a gene: 3.

The gene calls are TRBV19 and TRBJ1-1; TRBD1 is a possible D gene (6 bases). CDR3 size: 17 residues. Trimming took 3 bases from V and 0 from J, leaving 17 bases between them. Germline lookup yields CDR1 LNHDA and CDR2 SQIVND (reference sequence). CDR3 residues: CASSMGLLQGLNTEAFF. The CDR3 DNA is TGTGCCAGTAGTATGGGCCTCTTACAGGGATTGAACACTGAAGCTTTCTTT.

The V and J genes are TRBV10-2 and TRBJ1-4, with D possibly matching TRBD1 (6 bases). V gave up 6 bases and J gave up 4 bases, with 15 bases separating them. Germline CDR1 is WSHSY and CDR2 is SAAADI. This CDR3 spans 15 amino acids. DNA of the CDR3: TGCGCCAGCAGCGCGTTAGGGGGACTTAATGAAAAACTGTTTTTT. Translating gives CASSALGGLNEKLFF.

CDR3 nucleotide sequence: TGTGCCTGGCGGGGACTAGCGATCCACGAGCAGTACTTC. Translated: CAWRGLAIHEQYF. V is TRBV30 and J is TRBJ2-7; 10 bases line up with TRBD2. Germline values: CDR1 GTSNPN, CDR2 SVGIG (reference sequence). This CDR3 comprises 13 residues. The trim removed 5 bases at V and 5 bases at J, leaving 6 bases unmatched.

This clone was detected once. The V and J genes are TRBV4-3 and TRBJ2-7; D possibly corresponds to TRBD2 (6 bases). CDR1 and CDR2 from the germline V gene are LGHNA and YSLEER. The V gene lost 0 bases and the J gene lost 2 bases, with 11 bases spanning the gap. This CDR3 comprises 15 residues. The CDR3 spells CASSQEWEATYEQYF. The CDR3 bases are TGCGCCAGCAGCCAAGAGTGGGAGGCCACCTACGAGCAGTACTTC.

This clone came up a few times. The CDR3 bases are TGTGCCGCAGGACAGGGGGCGTACGAGCAGTACTTC. Its protein is CAAGQGAYEQYF. This chain joins TRBV19 and TRBJ2-7; 11 nucleotides align to TRBD1. The germline V gene has CDR1 LNHDA and CDR2 SQIVND (reference sequence). J gave up 4 bases and V 11 bases, and 4 bases lay outside the gene matches. This CDR3 is built from 12 residues.

In its sample, this clone was seen a few times. The chain carries TRBV28 and TRBJ1-1; D possibly corresponds to TRBD1 (5 bases). The CDR3 is made up of 13 amino acids. V lost 7 bases and J lost 3, with 12 bases in between. Germline-derived CDR1 and CDR2 are MDHEN and SYDVKM. The CDR3 reads CASTPGYHTEAFF. As DNA, the CDR3 is TGTGCCAGCACTCCAGGGTACCACACTGAAGCTTTCTTT.

This chain uses TRBV27 with TRBJ1-2; TRBD1 is a possible D gene (5 bases). With 6 bases removed from V and 0 bases from J, the gap between germline ends came to 14 bases. Germline CDR1 and CDR2: MNHEY and SMNVEV (reference sequence). The CDR3 spans 15 residues. The CDR3 nucleotides are TGTGCCAGCAGCCAGGGACGAAGACCTAACTATGGCTACACCTTC. This translates into CASSQGRRPNYGYTF.

DNA of the CDR3: TGTGCCAGCAGCTTCCAGGAGAACACTGAAGCTTTCTTT. Translating it yields CASSFQENTEAFF. The chain is built from TRBV5-5 and TRBJ1-1, with D unclear. V was cut by 2 bases and J by 1 base, with 6 bases left in between. Germline-derived CDR1 and CDR2 are SGHKS and YYEKEE (reference sequence). The CDR3 loop spans 13 amino acids.

The chain combines TRBV19 with TRBJ2-7; D unresolved. Germline CDR1 LNHDA, CDR2 SQIVND (reference sequence). The CDR3 is made up of 13 amino acids. V was trimmed by 1 base and J by 2 bases, leaving 6 bases between them. Here the CDR3 reads CASSIAIPYEQYF. CDR3 DNA: TGTGCCAGTAGTATAGCCATCCCCTACGAGCAGTACTTC. Complete variable domain (other parts from reference TRBV19 and TRBJ2-7): DGGITQSPKYLFRKEGQNVTLSCEQNLNHDAMYWYRQDPGQGLRLIYYSQIVNDFQKGDIAEGYSVSREKKESFPLTVTSAQKNPTAFYLCASSIAIPYEQYFGPGTRLTVT.

The rearrangement uses TRBV5-8 and TRBJ1-5; D gene unclear. The germline CDR1 and CDR2 sequences are SGHTS and YDEGEE. Trimming shortened V by 2 bases and J by 6 bases, and 15 bases separated the two germline ends. CDR3 length equals 15 residues. The CDR3 protein is CASSFTFGDSQPQHF. CDR3 in DNA: TGTGCCAGCAGCTTTACATTCGGGGATAGTCAGCCCCAGCATTTT.